This note documents a single T cell receptor beta chain sequence. What antigen it recognizes has not been identified. There are no base qualities to consult, and no much larger clone falls within one base. TCRbeta CDR3 regions were sequenced with the immunoSEQ Assay. After extraction, genomic DNA underwent amplification by bias-controlled multiplex PCR, followed by high-throughput sequencing. The authors' analysis ran thus. To quantify the absolute abundance of each unique TCRbeta CDR3 region, sequences were collapsed and filtered. T cell fraction was estimated by normalizing TCRbeta template counts to usable DNA, with usable DNA measured through amplification of reference genes found in all nucleated cells. Repertoire TCRs were annotated as SARS-CoV-2-specific when V gene, CDR3 amino acid sequence and J gene were exactly matched to a known reactive TCR set. The reference SARS-CoV-2 TCR set came from MIRA and was filtered for enrichment in COVID-19-positive ImmuneCODE repertoires, removing public or cross-reactive TCRs. Based on the MIRA antigens, annotated TCRs were further analysed at the level of specific ORF or position within ORF. Breadth was defined as annotated unique rearrangements over total unique productive rearrangements; depth was the summed frequency of those rearrangements. Two-sided Wilcoxon rank-sum tests were applied when comparing TCR breadth between groups. Not all clones reach the TCRdb copy of this immuneACCESS table, which keeps in-frame sequences only. Checked studies attribute under half of the gap to unresolved V genes and leave the rest unexplained. That table furnishes V, J and clone size, whereas the DNA furnished D and trimming. Counted in this sample were 250,000 or so clones; roughly 89% of them appeared once. Roughly 3% of the sample is in the top ten clones.

This record belongs to a study of Ad26.COV2.S vaccination and SARS-CoV-2 variants listed by TCRdb under 2021. About the study as a whole: Vaccine-arm donors were drawn from COV1001, a multicentre, randomized, double-blind, placebo-controlled phase I-IIa trial of Ad26.COV2.S in healthy adults. Ad26.COV2.S was administered intramuscularly at 5 x 10^10 or 1 x 10^11 viral particles, either as a single shot or as two shots given 56 days apart. Sequencing of the TCRbeta repertoire served to evaluate the specificity and breadth of SARS-CoV-2-reactive T cell receptors following Ad26.COV2.S vaccination. A total of 32 samples were included in the TCR-sequenced set, comprising 19 Ad26.COV2.S vaccine recipients, 5 placebo recipients and 8 SARS-CoV-2 convalescent individuals. Trial participants were randomized into five groups of five, in which low-dose or high-dose Ad26.COV2.S was given once or twice, or placebo was given on both occasions. Investigators did not know the trial group allocation while performing experiments and assessing outcomes. Beyond this particular receptor, the publication reports: Comparing responses between vaccine doses or regimens was not something the study was powered to do. Ad26.COV2.S recipients had higher spike-specific TCR breadth than placebo recipients (P = 0.0014). After vaccination, substantial breadth of spike-specific CD8+ and CD4+ T cell responses was reported. Vaccine and placebo recipients had similar non-spike TCR breadth, a finding consistent with the vaccine containing only spike. According to the authors, total T cell responses may have been underestimated by the TCR breadth and depth analyses.

The treatment or condition label here, explained by the study, means: about 20 received Ad26.COV2.S at low or high dose, single or two shots; 5 received placebo; per-sample allocation not given. Repertoires of vaccine and placebo recipients were sequenced from samples taken on day 63 after the first injection. Cohort 1b enrolled around 23 adults aged 18-55 years at a single site in Boston, USA, between 29 July and 7 August 2020. As a vaccine, Ad26.COV2.S was a replication-incompetent adenovirus type 26 vector that expressed a prefusion-stabilized SARS-CoV-2 spike protein derived from the original Wuhan strain. The CDR3 numbers 13 residues from cysteine through phenylalanine. Solely the CDR3 DNA is kept, with 39 bases framed from the first base. Trimming at the junction amounts to 4 bases on V and 4 bases on J, and the germline ends lie 10 bases apart. CDR1 and CDR2, looked up from the germline V gene (reference sequence), are MNHEY and SMNVEV.

The sequenced sample was peripheral blood, obtained in a trial of Ad26.COV2.S vaccine versus placebo. The receptor was derived from a person between 18 and 59 years old who received the Ad26.COV2.S COVID-19 vaccine or a placebo. The chain links TRBV27 with TRBJ1-2, with the D gene uncertain. The DNA sequence is given as TGTGCCAGCAGTTCAGGACGGATCTATGGCTACACCTTC. The encoded protein is CASSSGRIYGYTF.